This T cell receptor beta chain was recorded in a study of cytomegalovirus exposure and HLA in healthy donors. Whole-study findings and limits: Clusters of TCRs from the first cohort tended to co-occur in the 130 or so validation repertoires (as a later analysis found). Cytomegalovirus association was assigned to 170 or so TCR beta chains. CMV antigen specificity of three CMV-associated chains was confirmed in vitro.

Concerning this clone: The antigen remains unidentified.

Produced via immunoSEQ multiplex PCR; TCRdb's table is partial and in-frame only. Among about 110,000 clones listed, about 85% were seen once. This sequence originates from a woman aged 18-35 years in good health and CMV-seronegative. Sequencing used PBMCs.

The CDR3, as DNA: TGTGCCAGCAGCCGACAGGGGCGCGCAGAGACCCAGTACTTC. Protein sequence: CASSRQGRAETQYF. The chain combines TRBV14 with TRBJ2-5, with TRBD1 identical over 8 bases. Germline V gene lookup returns CDR1 SGHDN and CDR2 FVKESK. This CDR3 spans 14 amino acids. The ends lost 4 bases at V and 4 bases at J; junction bases unmatched: 5.